This TCR beta chain was obtained from a study of blood T cell repertoires in COVID-19. The overall study: Italy, Spain and the United States were the sources of the convalescent and acute COVID-19 samples. Sources were T cells, B-cell-depleted T cells, or PBMCs; the material itself was cDNA or gDNA.

Germline values: CDR1 MDHEN, CDR2 SYDVKM. CDR3 length equals 14 residues. Regarding this clone: One end of the junction is discordant with germline, which a read error may explain.

As originally analysed: Amplification with reference gene primers provided the estimates of nucleated cell counts. Data came from immunoSEQ multiplex PCR; TCRdb stores just in-frame clones and leaves some out. D and trimming were read from the DNA, whereas the V and J calls and clone size are those reported in that table. The sample contains 27,000 or so clones, about nine tenths of which appear only once. The sequenced sample consisted of peripheral blood. The rearrangement links TRBV28 to TRBJ2-7; 14 bases map to TRBD2. The receptor comes from a woman aged 45-59 years with active COVID-19. The DNA of the CDR3 is TGTGCCAGCAGTTTGGGACTAGCGGGAGTATGGGAGGACTTC. Protein: CASSLGLAGVWEDF.